The 15 T cell receptor beta chains given below trace back to one sample, sequenced in a study of lymphopenia after photon versus proton radiotherapy. The protocol was immunoSEQ multiplex PCR, while the TCRdb copy is restricted to in-frame clones and leaves out a portion. The sample includes about 83,000 clones, around four fifths of them seen just once. Specimen: peripheral blood, collected from a patient treated with proton-based radiotherapy. The receptors were sampled from a man in his fifties or sixties with pancreatic cancer.

This clone was counted a few times. The chain has TRBV5-4 and TRBJ1-5, with 7 positions matching TRBD1. V lost 3 bases, J lost 7 bases, and 10 bases stayed unmatched. Germline CDR1 SGHNT, CDR2 YYREEE (reference sequence). CDR3 length equals 15 residues. The CDR3 sequence is CASSSDREVGQPQHF. The CDR3 DNA follows: TGTGCCAGCAGCTCTGACAGGGAGGTTGGCCAGCCCCAGCATTTT.

The rearrangement uses TRBV5-8 and TRBJ2-4, with D perhaps matching TRBD2 (6 bases). V dropped 4 bases and J dropped 0 bases, with 8 bases sitting between them. Germline lookup yields CDR1 SGHTS and CDR2 YDEGEE. This CDR3 is 14 amino acids long. The CDR3 DNA sequence: TGTGCCAGCAGCCCGGGACTAGCCAAAAACATTCAGTACTTC. This gives the protein CASSPGLAKNIQYF.

The V call is TRBV7-2, the J call TRBJ2-7; D is uncertain. The CDR3 runs 14 residues. The V gene's germline CDR1 is SGHTA and CDR2 FQGNSA. The V end was cut by 4 bases, the J end by 9 bases, with 19 bases between. The CDR3 protein is CASSSSALAPVQYF. The CDR3 DNA reads TGTGCCAGCAGCTCATCCGCCTTAGCTCCCGTGCAGTACTTC.

V and J are TRBV11-2 and TRBJ2-3, with D perhaps matching TRBD1 or TRBD2 (6 bases each). Germline V gene lookup returns CDR1 SGHAT and CDR2 FQNNGV. The V gene lost 0 bases and the J gene lost 5 bases, with 12 bases spanning the gap. CDR3 size: 15 residues. The CDR3 DNA reads as TGTGCCAGCAGCTTAGATCCGGGGGCGGGAGATACGCAGTATTTT. Amino acids: CASSLDPGAGDTQYF.

The V call is TRBV28, the J call TRBJ2-7; 9 positions match TRBD2. After removal of 4 bases from V and 8 bases from J, the junction contained 12 bases not matched to a gene. CDR3 length equals 15 residues. Germline V gives CDR1 MDHEN, CDR2 SYDVKM. The CDR3 DNA reads as TGTGCCAGCAGTTCCTATAGCGGGGGCCCCAATAAGCAGTACTTC. Its translation is CASSSYSGGPNKQYF. Combining the CDR3 with reference TRBV28 and TRBJ2-7 gives the whole variable domain DVKVTQSSRYLVKRTGEKVFLECVQDMDHENMFWYRQDPGLGLRLIYFSYDVKMKEKGDIPEGYSVSREKKERFSLILESASTNQTSMYLCASSSYSGGPNKQYFGPGTRLTVT.

The V gene is TRBV19, the J gene TRBJ2-1, with 10 bases matching TRBD2. Trimming at V came to 1 base and at J to 4 bases, leaving 10 bases not matched to a gene. The CDR3 length is 18 residues. CDR1 is LNHDA, CDR2 SQIVND, per germline (reference sequence). In nucleotides, the CDR3 is TGTGCCAGTAGTATAGTTAGCGGGAGGCCTTCTTCTTACAATGAGCAGTTCTTC. Its protein product is CASSIVSGRPSSYNEQFF.

This chain connects TRBV7-9 to TRBJ1-4, with D perhaps TRBD1 (5 bases). Trimming removed 5 bases at V and 0 bases at J, with 13 bases between. This CDR3 is built from 16 residues. In germline, CDR1 is SEHNR, CDR2 FQNEAQ (reference sequence). This CDR3 is CASSGGDSATNEKLFF. Written as DNA, the CDR3 is TGTGCCAGCAGCGGGGGGGACTCCGCAACTAATGAAAAACTGTTTTTT.

The rearrangement links TRBV5-1 to TRBJ1-3; no clear D gene. The CDR3 length is 12 residues. The germline CDR1 and CDR2 sequences are SGHRS and YFSETQ. With 6 bases removed from V and 4 bases from J, the gap between germline ends came to 8 bases. Here the CDR3 DNA reads TGCGCCAGCAATGGTGACGGAAACACCATATATTTT. This encodes CASNGDGNTIYF.

This clone occurred once. The V and J genes are TRBV25-1 and TRBJ1-2, with a possible D match to TRBD1 (6 bases). The CDR3 consists of 12 residues. V gave up 7 bases and J gave up 8 bases, with 14 bases separating them. The V gene's germline CDR1 is MGHDK and CDR2 SYGVNS. The CDR3 DNA reads TGTGCCAGCAAGAGTCGAGGGGGGGGCTACACCTTC. It translates to CASKSRGGGYTF.

The chain couples TRBV9 to TRBJ2-5, with D possibly being TRBD2 (6 bases). This CDR3 has 13 residues. The V gene lost 3 bases and the J gene lost 5 bases, with 11 bases spanning the gap. Per the germline V gene, CDR1 is SGDLS and CDR2 is YYNGEE. DNA of the CDR3: TGTGCCAGCAGCGCGGGAGTCTTCGAGACCCAGTACTTC. This sequence encodes CASSAGVFETQYF.

The rearrangement joins TRBV5-4 to TRBJ2-7; 10 bases match TRBD2. Trimming at V came to 2 bases and at J to 7 bases, leaving 6 bases not matched to a gene. The length of the CDR3 is 14 residues. In germline, CDR1 is SGHNT, CDR2 YYREEE (reference sequence). The CDR3 coding sequence is TGTGCCAGCAGCTTCTTCCTAGCGGGAGAAGAGCAGTACTTC. Encoded protein: CASSFFLAGEEQYF.

This chain connects TRBV7-3 to TRBJ2-3; D is unclear. V was pared by 0 bases and J by 2 bases, with 6 bases between. The CDR3 spans 14 residues. Germline values: CDR1 SGHTA, CDR2 FQGTGA. CDR3 protein: CASSLTGLTDTQYF. CDR3 DNA: TGTGCCAGCAGCTTAACCGGGCTCACAGATACGCAGTATTTT.

The chain uses TRBV14 and TRBJ1-2, with 9 positions matching TRBD1. Germline V gene sequence: CDR1 SGHDN, CDR2 FVKESK. Germline trimming cut 4 bases from V and 4 bases from J; bases unmatched to any gene: 7. The CDR3 sequence is 15 residues long. CDR3 sequence: CASSLWDRVPYGYTF. The CDR3 coding sequence is TGTGCCAGCAGCCTGTGGGACAGGGTACCCTATGGCTACACCTTC.

V gene TRBV7-2 combines with J gene TRBJ2-1; TRBD2 might be the D (5 bases). V was pared by 6 bases and J by 2 bases, with 14 bases between. CDR3 size: 15 residues. Per germline, CDR1 SGHTA and CDR2 FQGNSA. The CDR3 region is CASRVDLATYNEQFF. CDR3 DNA: TGTGCCAGCAGAGTGGACCTAGCCACCTACAATGAGCAGTTCTTC.

The chain carries TRBV13 and TRBJ2-1; 13 positions match TRBD2. Germline V gene lookup returns CDR1 PRHDT and CDR2 FYEKMQ (reference sequence). V lost 3 bases to trimming and J lost 5 bases; unmatched junction nucleotides: 7. The CDR3 extends over 17 amino acids. This CDR3 is CASSFRTSGRKDNEQFF. The CDR3 DNA sequence: TGTGCCAGCAGCTTCCGGACTAGCGGGAGAAAGGACAATGAGCAGTTCTTC.